These 31 T cell receptor beta chains were all obtained from the same sample, sequenced in a study of Graves' ophthalmopathy and Graves' hyperthyroidism. RNA served as the template for amplifying TCR beta CDR3 regions. After a first-round RT-PCR with HTBI primers, a second-round multiplex PCR was run. Via MiXCR, TCRdb re-called the multiplex PCR reads, giving one row per CDR3 protein. This table has around 40,000 distinct CDR3 sequences, 40% to 65% appearing once. Specimen: peripheral blood. These receptors were obtained from an adult man with Graves' ophthalmopathy.

The genes are TRBV5-1 and TRBJ2-3, with D possibly being TRBD2 (6 bases). The germline V gene has CDR1 SGHRS and CDR2 YFSETQ. The CDR3 runs to 14 residues. Trimming shortened V by 4 bases and J by 3 bases, and 12 bases separated the two germline ends. The CDR3 sequence is CASSRKEGTDTQYF. For the CDR3, the DNA is TGCGCCAGCAGCCGGAAGGAGGGGACAGATACGCAGTATTTT.

In the case of this clonotype: The conserved closing phenylalanine or tryptophan is absent in this CDR3, likely reflecting a read error. The DNA is left out, because the CDR3 cannot be placed on it with certainty; the CDR3 is given as TCRdb lists it. This chain links TRBV7-9 with TRBJ2-2; the D call of TRBD1 is as the table states it, not checked on the DNA. Germline V gene sequence: CDR1 SEHNR, CDR2 FQNEAQ (reference sequence). The CDR3 comprises 14 residues, both ends counted. The CDR3 is CASSEGRDTGKLFS.

As concerns this clonotype: Since the CDR3 does not end with the conserved phenylalanine or tryptophan, this likely comes from a read error. No DNA is shown, since the ends of the CDR3 on it are uncertain; the CDR3 is the one TCRdb lists. The chain recombines TRBV5-1 with TRBJ1-1. Ends included, the CDR3 has 14 residues. Germline CDR1 and CDR2: SGHRS and YFSETQ. The CDR3 loop reads CASSESLGHTEAFL.

The CDR3 here is CASSSANRGRGGYTF. In DNA form, the CDR3 reads TGTGCCAGTAGTTCTGCCAACAGGGGTAGAGGCGGCTACACCTTC. The chain has TRBV19 and TRBJ1-2; 7 positions agree with TRBD1. The CDR3 loop spans 15 amino acids. V shed 5 bases, J shed 8 bases, and the junction held 14 bases outside the gene matches. Per the germline V gene, CDR1 is LNHDA and CDR2 is SQIVND (reference sequence). Full variable domain (missing parts from reference TRBV19 and TRBJ1-2): DGGITQSPKYLFRKEGQNVTLSCEQNLNHDAMYWYRQDPGQGLRLIYYSQIVNDFQKGDIAEGYSVSREKKESFPLTVTSAQKNPTAFYLCASSSANRGRGGYTFGSGTRLTVV.

The table lists this clonotype with a count of one. As the CDR3 is not closed by the conserved phenylalanine or tryptophan, this likely results from a read error. The chain recombines TRBV7-2 with TRBJ1-1; D gene ambiguous. This CDR3 has 15 residues. CDR1 is SGHTA and CDR2 is FQGNSA in the germline V gene. V was cut by 1 base and J by 3 bases, with 12 bases left in between. CDR3 DNA: TGTGCCAGCAGCTTAGATACGAGGTGGGACACTGAAGCTTTCCGT. It is translated as CASSLDTRWDTEAFR.

This clonotype was counted ten times or more. V and J are TRBV5-6 and TRBJ2-7; unclear D gene. Germline CDR1 is SGHDT and CDR2 is YYEEEE. The CDR3 sequence is 14 residues long. Trimming stripped 0 bases from V and 5 bases from J, with 12 bases between. The CDR3 DNA is TGTGCCAGCAGCTTGGCGTGGCAGCTCCACGAGCAGTACTTC. This encodes CASSLAWQLHEQYF.

This chain joins TRBV4-1 and TRBJ1-2; D may be TRBD1 (5 bases). Looked up from germline, CDR1 is MGHRA and CDR2 is YSYEKL. Trimming cost V 4 bases and J 8 bases, with 32 bases left between them. The CDR3 has 19 residues. CDR3 in DNA: TGCGCCAGCAGCCCTGCCCGGGGGGGTCAGAGTGCTAAATTCCGGGGCTACACCTTC. It translates to CASSPARGGQSAKFRGYTF.

This clonotype is labeled medium-sized. The J gene is TRBJ2-3, the V gene TRBV15; D might be TRBD2 (6 bases). The V and J ends lost 0 bases and 2 bases respectively, with 12 bases between them. The CDR3 totals 16 residues. CDR1 is LNHNV and CDR2 is YYDKDF in the germline V gene (reference sequence). In DNA form, the CDR3 reads TGTGCCACCAGCAGAGATCGTGGCGGGATCACAGATACGCAGTATTTT. This gives the protein CATSRDRGGITDTQYF.

V usage is TRBV4-3 and J usage is TRBJ1-6, with D tentatively TRBD1 (6 bases). CDR1 LGHNA and CDR2 YSLEER come from the germline V gene. Trimming removed 3 bases from V and 7 bases from J, with 16 bases in between. CDR3 length: 16 residues. The chain's CDR3 is CASSQANRVRNSPLHF. The CDR3 DNA is TGCGCCAGCAGCCAGGCGAACAGGGTTCGGAATTCACCCCTCCACTTT.

By share of the sample, this clonotype is medium-sized. The V and J genes are TRBV10-1 and TRBJ2-1; D uncertain. The CDR3 loop spans 11 amino acids. Germline V gene data show CDR1 as WNHNN and CDR2 as SYGVQD (reference sequence). Trimming stripped 10 bases from V and 8 bases from J, with 12 bases between. The CDR3 region has the DNA TGCGCCACCTCCGTTAACGATGAGCAGTTCTTC. Translating it yields CATSVNDEQFF.

This chain uses TRBV10-1 with TRBJ2-3; tentative D call: TRBD1 (7 bases). Germline assignment: CDR1 WNHNN and CDR2 SYGVQD (reference sequence). V lost 3 bases and J 5 bases, leaving 18 bases between the germline ends. The CDR3 has 16 amino acids. Here the CDR3 DNA reads TGCGCCAGCAGTGATGCAGCGGGCAGGGGGGAAGATACGCAGTATTTT. Protein sequence: CASSDAAGRGEDTQYF.

This clonotype was seen ten or more times. The V gene is TRBV7-9, the J gene TRBJ2-3; TRBD2 is a possible D gene (7 bases). The V gene lost 2 bases and the J gene lost 0 bases, with 15 bases spanning the gap. Germline assignment: CDR1 SEHNR and CDR2 FQNEAQ (reference sequence). The CDR3 has 17 amino acids. In nucleotides, the CDR3 is TGTGCCAGCAGCTTATTTGGGGGGGGCACTAGCACAGATACGCAGTATTTT. Encoded protein: CASSLFGGGTSTDTQYF.

The gene calls are TRBV20-1 and TRBJ2-1, with D perhaps TRBD2 (6 bases). In germline, CDR1 is DFQATT, CDR2 SNEGSKA (reference sequence). The CDR3 has 11 amino acids. V was clipped by 3 bases and J by 11 bases, with 11 bases between them. Here the CDR3 DNA reads TGCAGTGCTAGCGGGAGTGCGAAGCAGTTCTTC. Amino acid sequence: CSASGSAKQFF.

The rearrangement links TRBV10-3 to TRBJ1-2, with a possible D match to TRBD1 (5 bases). The CDR3 totals 12 residues. Germline assignment: CDR1 ENHRY and CDR2 SYGVKD. With 6 bases removed from V and 12 bases from J, the gap between germline ends came to 17 bases. CDR3 DNA sequence: TGTGCCATCAGCCGACCGCCGGGGGGTAACACCTTC. It translates to CAISRPPGGNTF.

This sequence joins TRBV7-9 and TRBJ1-4; 7 bases map to TRBD1. The CDR3 contains 15 residues. Germline CDR1 and CDR2: SEHNR and FQNEAQ (reference sequence). V lost 8 bases and J lost 7; bases outside the gene matches: 13. In DNA, the CDR3 is TGTGCCAGCGGCCAAACACAGGGGAATAGTGAAAAACTGTTTTTT. This encodes CASGQTQGNSEKLFF.

J is TRBJ2-1 and V is TRBV30; D is ambiguous. Germline lookup yields CDR1 GTSNPN and CDR2 SVGIG (reference sequence). The CDR3 length is 14 residues. The ends were cut back, 4 bases at V and 4 bases at J, with 14 bases in the middle. Written as DNA, the CDR3 is TGTGCCTGGAACGGGCGCCAGGTATACAATGAGCAGTTCTTC. Translated: CAWNGRQVYNEQFF.

This clonotype was seen ten or more times. V is TRBV7-6 and J is TRBJ2-2, with a weak D call TRBD1 (5 bases). V lost 4 bases, J lost 0 bases, and 12 bases lay in between. The CDR3 loop spans 16 amino acids. Germline assignment: CDR1 SGHVS and CDR2 FNYEAQ. The CDR3 bases are TGTGCCAGCAGCTCCCAGGGTTTCGCGAACACCGGGGAGCTGTTTTTT. Translation: CASSSQGFANTGELFF.

The chain carries TRBV19 and TRBJ2-7; TRBD1 might be the D (5 bases). V dropped 4 bases and J dropped 0 bases, with 10 bases sitting between them. This CDR3 region has 14 residues. Germline V gives CDR1 LNHDA, CDR2 SQIVND (reference sequence). This CDR3 reads CASSRHRHSYEQYF. CDR3 bases: TGTGCCAGTAGTAGGCACAGGCACTCCTACGAGCAGTACTTC. The full variable domain, with the rest looked up from reference TRBV19 and TRBJ2-7, is DGGITQSPKYLFRKEGQNVTLSCEQNLNHDAMYWYRQDPGQGLRLIYYSQIVNDFQKGDIAEGYSVSREKKESFPLTVTSAQKNPTAFYLCASSRHRHSYEQYFGPGTRLTVT.

In its sample, this clonotype is medium-sized. This chain links TRBV20-1 with TRBJ1-5; D is uncertain. V lost 3 bases, J lost 4 bases, and 16 bases lay in between. The CDR3 consists of 15 residues. CDR1 is DFQATT, CDR2 SNEGSKA, per germline (reference sequence). The CDR3 spells CSARVPRNGNQPQHF. CDR3 coding DNA: TGCAGTGCTAGGGTCCCCCGTAATGGTAATCAGCCCCAGCATTTT.

As to this clonotype: A much bigger clone sits one base away, suggesting this may be a read error. The CDR3 DNA follows: TGCGCCAGCAGCCAGACGAGCGCGGGACTCACCGGGGAGCTGTTTTTT. Translated, it gives CASSQTSAGLTGELFF. The genes are TRBV4-1 and TRBJ2-2; tentative D call: TRBD2 (6 bases). The V end was cut by 3 bases, the J end by 4 bases, with 15 bases between. The CDR3 runs to 16 residues. Germline values: CDR1 MGHRA, CDR2 YSYEKL.

This clonotype has only a few counts. The chain recombines TRBV19 with TRBJ2-7; D ambiguous. The V and J ends lost 9 bases and 2 bases respectively, with 5 bases between them. Germline values: CDR1 LNHDA, CDR2 SQIVND (reference sequence). This CDR3 contains 10 residues. As DNA, the CDR3 is TGTGCCAGGGCAACCTACGAGCAGTACTTC. This sequence encodes CARATYEQYF.

This clonotype showed up many times. The V and J genes are TRBV9 and TRBJ2-4; D might be TRBD2 (5 bases). The CDR3 runs to 15 residues. Trimming stripped 4 bases from V and 0 bases from J, with 11 bases between. The germline CDR1 and CDR2 sequences are SGDLS and YYNGEE. CDR3: CASSTRAGAKNIQYF. The CDR3 region has the DNA TGTGCCAGCAGCACCCGGGCGGGAGCCAAAAACATTCAGTACTTC.

The chain employs TRBV28 and TRBJ2-5; D remains unclear. The V and J ends lost 3 bases and 7 bases respectively, with 12 bases between them. Germline CDR1 reads MDHEN; CDR2 reads SYDVKM. The CDR3 has 13 amino acids. CDR3 protein: CASSLLVPGTQYF. CDR3 in DNA: TGTGCCAGCAGTTTGTTGGTTCCAGGGACCCAGTACTTC.

This clonotype was seen ten or more times. The rearrangement joins TRBV4-2 to TRBJ1-1; TRBD1 matches 8 bases. Trimming removed 4 bases from V and 7 bases from J; junction bases left unmatched: 5. The CDR3 is 13 amino acids. Germline CDR1 reads LGHNA; CDR2 reads YNFKEQ. The CDR3 DNA sequence: TGTGCCAGCAGCCTAACAGGGGGTGATGAAGCTTTCTTT. Its translation is CASSLTGGDEAFF.

J is TRBJ1-4 and V is TRBV27; 7 bases are a match to TRBD1. Losses at the gene ends were 1 base for V and 7 bases for J; bases not matched to a gene: 9. The CDR3 contains 16 residues. CDR1 is MNHEY and CDR2 is SMNVEV in the germline V gene (reference sequence). The CDR3 DNA reads as TGTGCCAGCAGTTTATGGTCGGGACAGACCCCTGAAAAACTGTTTTTT. Its translation: CASSLWSGQTPEKLFF.

This clonotype has just one count. Sequence at one end of the junction differs from germline and may be a read error. The rearrangement uses TRBV7-3 and TRBJ1-5; D gene unclear. Germline assignment: CDR1 SGHTA and CDR2 FQGTGA. This CDR3 region has 9 residues. The CDR3 loop reads CASSLRSYF. CDR3 sequence (DNA): TGTGCCAGCAGCTTAAGGAGCTATTTT.

V usage is TRBV25-1 and J usage is TRBJ2-5; 13 bases fit TRBD2. CDR3 length: 17 residues. Trimming cost V 4 bases and J 2 bases; bases outside gene matches: 7. Germline-derived CDR1 and CDR2 are MGHDK and SYGVNS. CDR3 in DNA: TGTGCCAGCAGTGGGAGTCAACTAGCGGGGGGGCAAGAGACCCAGTACTTC. Translation gives CASSGSQLAGGQETQYF.

The chain joins TRBV7-3 to TRBJ2-7, with 10 bases matching TRBD1. J lost 4 bases, V lost 1 base, and 10 bases had no gene match. CDR1 and CDR2 from the germline V gene are SGHTA and FQGTGA. CDR3 length: 17 residues. For the CDR3, the DNA is TGTGCCAGCAGCTTAATGACAGGGGGCGGGGGAGGGTACGAGCAGTACTTC. Translated, it gives CASSLMTGGGGGYEQYF.

This clonotype has only a few counts. V is TRBV6-4 and J is TRBJ2-7, with 11 positions matching TRBD1. In germline, CDR1 is MRHNA, CDR2 SNTAGT. This CDR3 region has 14 residues. Trimming at V came to 3 bases and at J to 3 bases, leaving 1 base not matched to a gene. The CDR3: CASSEGTGGYEQYF. The DNA of the CDR3 is TGTGCCAGCAGTGAGGGGACAGGGGGCTACGAGCAGTACTTC.

This sequence joins TRBV7-3 and TRBJ1-5; weak D call: TRBD1 (6 bases). The V and J ends lost 1 base and 7 bases respectively, with 20 bases between them. CDR3 size: 17 residues. CDR1 is SGHTA, CDR2 FQGTGA, per germline. This chain's CDR3 is CASSLMTGPSSQQPQHF. As DNA, the CDR3 is TGTGCCAGCAGCTTAATGACAGGACCCTCATCGCAGCAGCCCCAGCATTTT. Drawing the rest from reference TRBV7-3 and TRBJ1-5, the complete variable domain is GAGVSQTPSNKVTEKGKYVELRCDPISGHTALYWYRQSLGQGPEFLIYFQGTGAADDSGLPNDRFFAVRPEGSVSTLKIQRTERGDSAVYLCASSLMTGPSSQQPQHFGDGTRLSIL.

As to this clonotype: A read error may explain this, as a much larger clone is one base away. The rearrangement links TRBV7-3 to TRBJ2-3; 12 positions agree with TRBD1. The J call may be incorrect, as the DNA end agrees better with TRBJ1-5. This CDR3 comprises 16 residues. Germline V gives CDR1 SGHTA, CDR2 FQGTGA. CDR3 amino acids: CASRNPGQGARDTQHF. Written as DNA, the CDR3 is TGTGCCAGCAGGAATCCGGGACAGGGGGCTAGGGATACGCAGCATTTT.